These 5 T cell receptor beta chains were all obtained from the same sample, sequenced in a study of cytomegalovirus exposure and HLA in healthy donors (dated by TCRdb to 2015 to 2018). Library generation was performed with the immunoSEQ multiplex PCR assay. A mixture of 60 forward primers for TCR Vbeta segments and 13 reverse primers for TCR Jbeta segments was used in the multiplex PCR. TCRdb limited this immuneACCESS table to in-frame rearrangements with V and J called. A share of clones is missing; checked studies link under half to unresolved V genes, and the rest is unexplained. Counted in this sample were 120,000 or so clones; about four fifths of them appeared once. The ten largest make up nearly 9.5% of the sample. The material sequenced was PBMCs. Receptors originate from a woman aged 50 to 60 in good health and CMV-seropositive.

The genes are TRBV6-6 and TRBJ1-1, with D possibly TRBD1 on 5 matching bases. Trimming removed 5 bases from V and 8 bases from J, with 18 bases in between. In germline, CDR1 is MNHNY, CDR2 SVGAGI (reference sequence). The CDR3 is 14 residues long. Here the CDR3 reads CASSAWTLKGEAFF. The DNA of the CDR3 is TGTGCCAGCAGTGCCTGGACACTAAAAGGGGAAGCTTTCTTT.

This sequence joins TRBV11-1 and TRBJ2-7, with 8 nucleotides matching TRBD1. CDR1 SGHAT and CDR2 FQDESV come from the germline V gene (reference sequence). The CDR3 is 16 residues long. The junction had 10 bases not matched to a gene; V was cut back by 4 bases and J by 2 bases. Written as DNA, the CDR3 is TGTGCCAGCAGCTCTTGGGTGACAGGGGCCCCCTACGAGCAGTACTTC. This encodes CASSSWVTGAPYEQYF.

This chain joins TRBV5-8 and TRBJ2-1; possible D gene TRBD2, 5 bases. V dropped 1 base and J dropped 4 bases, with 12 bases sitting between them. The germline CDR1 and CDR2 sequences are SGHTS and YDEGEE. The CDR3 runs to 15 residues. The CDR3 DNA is TGTGCCAGCAGCTTGAGCGGAGGCAGATACAATGAGCAGTTCTTC. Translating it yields CASSLSGGRYNEQFF.

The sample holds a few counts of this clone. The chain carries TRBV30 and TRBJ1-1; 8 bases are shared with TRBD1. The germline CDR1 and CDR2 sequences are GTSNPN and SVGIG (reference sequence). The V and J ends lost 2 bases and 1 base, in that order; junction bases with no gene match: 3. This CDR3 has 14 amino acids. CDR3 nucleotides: TGTGCCTGGAGTCCCGGGACAGGGAACACTGAAGCTTTCTTT. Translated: CAWSPGTGNTEAFF.

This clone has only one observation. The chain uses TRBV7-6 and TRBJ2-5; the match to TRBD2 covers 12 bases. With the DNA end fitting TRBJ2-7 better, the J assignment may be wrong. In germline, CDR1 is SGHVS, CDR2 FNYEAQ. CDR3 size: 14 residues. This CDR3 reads CASSGRTSGAEQYF. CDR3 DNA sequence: TGTGCCAGCAGCGGACGGACTAGCGGGGCCGAGCAGTACTTC.